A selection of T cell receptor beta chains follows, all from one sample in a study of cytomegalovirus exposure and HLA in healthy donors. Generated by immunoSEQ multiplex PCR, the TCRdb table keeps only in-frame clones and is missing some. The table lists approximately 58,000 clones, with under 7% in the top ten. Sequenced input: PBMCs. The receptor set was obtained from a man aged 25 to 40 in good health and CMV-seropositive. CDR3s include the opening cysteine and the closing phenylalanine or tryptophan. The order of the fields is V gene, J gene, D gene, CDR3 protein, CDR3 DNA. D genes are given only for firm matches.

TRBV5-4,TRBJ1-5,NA,CASSSGANQPQHF,TGTGCCAGCAGCTCAGGGGCCAATCAGCCCCAGCATTTT
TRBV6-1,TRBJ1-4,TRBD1,CASSRQGATNEKLFF,TGTGCCAGCAGCCGCCAGGGGGCAACTAATGAAAAACTGTTTTTT
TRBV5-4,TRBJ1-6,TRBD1,CASSSRTGENSPLHF,TGTGCCAGCAGCTCGCGGACAGGGGAAAATTCACCCCTCCACTTT
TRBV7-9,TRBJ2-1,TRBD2,CASSSGLAGDNEQFF,TGTGCCAGCAGCTCGGGACTAGCGGGGGACAATGAGCAGTTCTTC
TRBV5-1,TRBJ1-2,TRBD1,CASRPEGDRGHGYTF,TGCGCCAGCAGACCCGAGGGGGACAGGGGGCACGGCTACACCTTC
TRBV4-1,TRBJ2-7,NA,CASSQGPSYEQYF,TGCGCCAGCAGCCAAGGGCCCTCCTACGAGCAGTACTTC
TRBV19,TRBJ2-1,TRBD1,CASSGTGGVNEQFF,TGTGCCAGTAGCGGGACAGGGGGTGTTAATGAGCAGTTCTTC
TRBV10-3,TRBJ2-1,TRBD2,CAISESSSGVASYNEQFF,TGTGCCATCAGTGAGTCGAGTAGCGGGGTGGCCTCCTACAATGAGCAGTTCTTC
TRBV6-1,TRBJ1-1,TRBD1,CASSVIDRGGTEAFF,TGTGCCAGCAGTGTTATAGACAGGGGTGGAACTGAAGCTTTCTTT
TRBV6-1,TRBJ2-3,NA,CASILEGLTDTQYF,TGTGCCAGCATACTAGAGGGTCTTACAGATACGCAGTATTTT
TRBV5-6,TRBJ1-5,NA,CASSLEGGYGQPQHF,TGTGCCAGCAGCTTGGAGGGGGGGTACGGTCAGCCCCAGCATTTT
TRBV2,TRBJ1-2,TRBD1,CASRGQNYGYTF,TGTGCCAGCAGGGGACAGAACTATGGCTACACCTTC
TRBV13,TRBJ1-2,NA,CASSPTVNYGYTF,TGTGCCAGCAGCCCGACAGTCAACTATGGCTACACCTTC
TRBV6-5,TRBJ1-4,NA,CAAQEGPNEKLFF,TGTGCCGCCCAGGAGGGCCCTAATGAAAAACTGTTTTTT
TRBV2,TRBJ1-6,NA,CASRQTENGNSPLHF,TGTGCCAGCAGGCAGACAGAAAATGGAAATTCACCCCTCCACTTT
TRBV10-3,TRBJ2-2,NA,CAITREGGELFF,TGTGCCATCACCCGCGAGGGCGGGGAGCTGTTTTTT
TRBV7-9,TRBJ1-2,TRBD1,CASSLYQGAPDGYTF,TGTGCCAGCAGCTTATATCAGGGGGCGCCCGATGGCTACACCTTC
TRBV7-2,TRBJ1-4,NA,CASSLGPGRSFAGGEKLFF,TGTGCCAGCAGCTTAGGTCCAGGGAGGAGTTTTGCGGGAGGTGAAAAACTGTTTTTT
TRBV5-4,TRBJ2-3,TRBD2,CASSQTSFNTDTQYF,TGTGCCAGCAGCCAGACTAGCTTCAACACAGATACGCAGTATTTT
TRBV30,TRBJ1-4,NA,CAWTKAPRGKLFF,TGTGCCTGGACAAAGGCCCCTCGGGGAAAACTGTTTTTT
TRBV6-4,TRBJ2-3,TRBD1,CASSDSQGADTQYF,TGTGCCAGCAGTGACTCACAGGGGGCAGATACGCAGTATTTT
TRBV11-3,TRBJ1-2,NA,CASSLRRTAGYGYTF,TGTGCCAGCAGCTTACGACGGACAGCCGGCTATGGCTACACCTTC
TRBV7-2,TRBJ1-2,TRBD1,CASSSYDRADGYTF,TGTGCCAGCAGCTCCTACGACAGGGCGGATGGCTACACCTTC
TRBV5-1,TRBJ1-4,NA,CASSLAGTTTNEKLFF,TGCGCCAGCAGCTTGGCAGGGACAACAACTAATGAAAAACTGTTTTTT
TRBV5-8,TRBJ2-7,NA,CASSLGYTGPYEQYF,TGTGCCAGCAGCTTGGGGTACACAGGTCCCTACGAGCAGTACTTC
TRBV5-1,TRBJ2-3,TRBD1,CASSLGQGATDTQYF,TGCGCCAGCAGCTTGGGGCAGGGGGCGACAGATACGCAGTATTTT
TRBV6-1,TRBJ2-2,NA,CARGSNTGELFF,TGTGCCAGGGGGAGTAACACCGGGGAGCTGTTTTTT
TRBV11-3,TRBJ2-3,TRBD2,CASSLGTSGTSTDTQYF,TGTGCCAGCAGCTTAGGAACTAGCGGGACCTCCACAGATACGCAGTATTTT
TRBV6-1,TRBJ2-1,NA,CASSEAGGSAYNEQFF,TGTGCCAGCAGTGAAGCGGGGGGATCCGCCTACAATGAGCAGTTCTTC
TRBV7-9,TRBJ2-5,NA,CASSLVQEETQYF,TGTGCCAGCAGCTTAGTCCAGGAAGAGACCCAGTACTTC
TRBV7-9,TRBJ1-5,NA,CASSSQGQPQHF,TGTGCCAGCAGCTCACAGGGTCAGCCCCAGCATTTT
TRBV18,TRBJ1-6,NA,CASSNIGGSGRRINSPLHF,TGTGCCAGCTCAAACATAGGGGGATCGGGACGAAGGATTAATTCACCCCTACACTTT
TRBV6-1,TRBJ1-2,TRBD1,CASSGAGTGGARAYGYTF,TGTGCCAGCAGTGGGGCCGGGACAGGGGGCGCGAGAGCTTATGGCTACACCTTC
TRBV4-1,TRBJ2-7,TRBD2,CASSQPSGRAPYEQYF,TGCGCCAGCAGCCAGCCCAGCGGGAGGGCCCCCTACGAGCAGTACTTC
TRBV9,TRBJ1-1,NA,CASTDSMNTEAFF,TGTGCCTCCACCGACAGCATGAACACTGAAGCTTTCTTT
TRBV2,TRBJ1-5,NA,CATARSSNQPQHF,TGTGCCACGGCTAGGAGTAGCAATCAGCCCCAGCATTTT
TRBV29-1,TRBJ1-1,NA,CSFRGQSTEAFF,TGCAGCTTTAGGGGCCAAAGCACTGAAGCTTTCTTT
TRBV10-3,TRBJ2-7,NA,CAISGAGLSYEQYF,TGTGCCATCAGTGGGGCAGGCCTCTCCTACGAGCAGTACTTC
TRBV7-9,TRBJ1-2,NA,CASSFESDYGYTF,TGTGCCAGCAGCTTTGAAAGCGACTATGGCTACACCTTC
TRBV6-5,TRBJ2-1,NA,CASRSQAPHNEQFF,TGTGCCAGCAGATCACAGGCTCCCCACAATGAGCAGTTCTTC
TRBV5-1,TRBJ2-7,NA,CASSAGIEPYEQYF,TGCGCCAGCAGCGCCGGGATCGAGCCCTACGAGCAGTACTTC
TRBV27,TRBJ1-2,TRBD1,CASSFEQGGGYGYTF,TGTGCCAGCAGTTTCGAACAGGGGGGGGGCTATGGCTACACCTTC
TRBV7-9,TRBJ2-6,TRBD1,CASSWRQGLSSGANVLTF,TGTGCCAGCAGCTGGCGACAGGGCCTTTCCTCTGGGGCCAATGTCCTGACTTTC
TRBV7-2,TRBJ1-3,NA,CASSLLGRGNTIYF,TGTGCCAGCAGCTTACTGGGGAGGGGAAACACCATATATTTT
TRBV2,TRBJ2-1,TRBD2,CASSPTSGGAHEQFF,TGTGCCAGCAGCCCCACTAGCGGGGGGGCCCATGAGCAGTTCTTC
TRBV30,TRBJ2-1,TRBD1,CAWSVGTGPDNEQFF,TGTGCCTGGAGTGTGGGGACAGGGCCCGACAATGAGCAGTTCTTC